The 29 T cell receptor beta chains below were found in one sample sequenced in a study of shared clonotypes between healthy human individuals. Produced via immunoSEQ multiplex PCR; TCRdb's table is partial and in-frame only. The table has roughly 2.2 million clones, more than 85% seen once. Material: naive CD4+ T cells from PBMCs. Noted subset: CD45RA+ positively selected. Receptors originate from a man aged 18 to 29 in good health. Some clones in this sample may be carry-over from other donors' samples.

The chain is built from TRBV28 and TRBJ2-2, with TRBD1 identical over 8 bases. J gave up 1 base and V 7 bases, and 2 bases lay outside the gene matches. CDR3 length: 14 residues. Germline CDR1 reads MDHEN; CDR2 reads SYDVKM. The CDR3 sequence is CASKTGGNTGELFF. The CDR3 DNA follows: TGTGCCAGCAAAACAGGGGGGAACACCGGGGAGCTGTTTTTT.

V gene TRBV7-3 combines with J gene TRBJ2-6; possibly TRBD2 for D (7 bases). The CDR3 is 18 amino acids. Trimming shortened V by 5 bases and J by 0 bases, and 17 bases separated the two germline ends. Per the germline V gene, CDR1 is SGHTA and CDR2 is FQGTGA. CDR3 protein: CASSPYGGASSGANVLTF. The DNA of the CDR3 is TGTGCCAGCAGCCCGTATGGGGGGGCAAGCTCTGGGGCCAACGTCCTGACTTTC.

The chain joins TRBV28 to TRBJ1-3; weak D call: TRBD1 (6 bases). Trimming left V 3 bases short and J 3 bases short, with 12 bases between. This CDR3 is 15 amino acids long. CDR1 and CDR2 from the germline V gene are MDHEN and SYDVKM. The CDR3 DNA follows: TGTGCCAGCAGTTTTAACACAGGGAGTGGAAACACCATATATTTT. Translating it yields CASSFNTGSGNTIYF.

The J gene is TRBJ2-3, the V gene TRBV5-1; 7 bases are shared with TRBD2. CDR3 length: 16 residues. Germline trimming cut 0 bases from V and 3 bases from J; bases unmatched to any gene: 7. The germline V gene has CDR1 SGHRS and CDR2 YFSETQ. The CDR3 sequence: CASSLAGSGVTDTQYF. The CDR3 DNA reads TGCGCCAGCAGCTTGGCGGGGAGCGGGGTGACAGATACGCAGTATTTT.

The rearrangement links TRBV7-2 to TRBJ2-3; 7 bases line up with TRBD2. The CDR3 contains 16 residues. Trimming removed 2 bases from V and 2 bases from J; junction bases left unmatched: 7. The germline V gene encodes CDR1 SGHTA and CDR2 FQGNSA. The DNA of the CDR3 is TGTGCCAGCAGCTTAACCCCGGGACTATACACAGATACGCAGTATTTT. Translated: CASSLTPGLYTDTQYF.

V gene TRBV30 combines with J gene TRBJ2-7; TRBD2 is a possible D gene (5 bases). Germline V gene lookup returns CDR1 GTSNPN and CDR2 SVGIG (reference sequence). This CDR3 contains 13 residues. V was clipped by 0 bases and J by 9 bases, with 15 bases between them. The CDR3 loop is CAWSVRVRGAQYF. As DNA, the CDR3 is TGTGCCTGGAGTGTAAGGGTTCGGGGAGCGCAGTACTTC. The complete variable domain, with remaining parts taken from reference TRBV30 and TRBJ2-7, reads SQTIHQWPATLVQPVGSPLSLECTVEGTSNPNLYWYRQAAGRGLQLLFYSVGIGQISSEVPQNLSASRPQDRQFILSSKKLLLSDSGFYLCAWSVRVRGAQYFGPGTRLTVT.

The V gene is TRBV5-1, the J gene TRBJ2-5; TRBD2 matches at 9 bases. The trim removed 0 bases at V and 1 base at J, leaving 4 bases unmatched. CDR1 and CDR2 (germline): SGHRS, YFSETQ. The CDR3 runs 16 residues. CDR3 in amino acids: CASSLVGAGGQETQYF. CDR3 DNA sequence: TGCGCCAGCAGCTTGGTTGGAGCGGGGGGCCAAGAGACCCAGTACTTC.

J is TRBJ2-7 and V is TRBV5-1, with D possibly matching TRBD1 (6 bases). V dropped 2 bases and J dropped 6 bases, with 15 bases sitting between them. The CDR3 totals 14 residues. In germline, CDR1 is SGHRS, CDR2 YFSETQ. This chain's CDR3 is CASSLRGQGREQYF. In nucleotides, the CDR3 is TGCGCCAGCAGCTTAAGGGGTCAGGGGCGCGAGCAGTACTTC.

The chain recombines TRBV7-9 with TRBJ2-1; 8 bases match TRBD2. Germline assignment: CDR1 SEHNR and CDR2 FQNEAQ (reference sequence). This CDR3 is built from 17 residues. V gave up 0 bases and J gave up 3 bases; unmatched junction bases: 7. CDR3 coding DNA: TGTGCCAGCAGCTTAGCGGGCCGGGAGGGCCTCTACAATGAGCAGTTCTTC. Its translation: CASSLAGREGLYNEQFF. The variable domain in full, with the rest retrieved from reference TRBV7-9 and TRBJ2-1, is DTGVSQNPRHKITKRGQNVTFRCDPISEHNRLYWYRQTLGQGPEFLTYFQNEAQLEKSRLLSDRFSAERPKGSFSTLEIQRTEQGDSAMYLCASSLAGREGLYNEQFFGPGTRLTVL.

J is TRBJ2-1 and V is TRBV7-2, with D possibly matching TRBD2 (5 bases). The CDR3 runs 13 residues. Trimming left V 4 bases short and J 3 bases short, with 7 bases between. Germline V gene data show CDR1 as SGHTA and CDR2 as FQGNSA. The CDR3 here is CASSSGNYNEQFF. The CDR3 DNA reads TGTGCCAGCAGCTCCGGGAACTACAATGAGCAGTTCTTC.

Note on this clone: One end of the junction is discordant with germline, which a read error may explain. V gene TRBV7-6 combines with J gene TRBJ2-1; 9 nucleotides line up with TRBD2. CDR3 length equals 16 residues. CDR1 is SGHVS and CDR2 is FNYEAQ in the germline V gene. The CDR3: CASSLLASGNYNEQFF. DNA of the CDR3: TGTGCCAGCAGCTTACTGGCTAGCGGGAACTACAATGAACAGTTCTTC.

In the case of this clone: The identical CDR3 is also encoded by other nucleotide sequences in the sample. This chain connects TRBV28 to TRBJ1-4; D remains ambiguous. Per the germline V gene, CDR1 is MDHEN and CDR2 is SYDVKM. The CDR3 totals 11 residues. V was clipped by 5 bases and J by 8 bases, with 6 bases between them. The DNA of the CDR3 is TGTGCCAGCAGTATCCGGGAAAAACTGTTTTTT. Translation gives CASSIREKLFF.

CDR3 bases: TGTGCCAGCTCCCCGTCGGATCGTAATTCACCCCTCCACTTT. Its protein product is CASSPSDRNSPLHF. The chain has TRBV18 and TRBJ1-6; D not resolved. V was pared by 6 bases and J by 6 bases, with 12 bases between. The germline V gene encodes CDR1 KGHSH and CDR2 LQKENI. The CDR3 sequence is 14 residues long.

The DNA of the CDR3 is TGTGCCAGCAGCAATCGACAGGGACAACAAGAGACCCAGTACTTC. It encodes CASSNRQGQQETQYF. This rearrangement joins TRBV28 to TRBJ2-5; 7 bases are a match to TRBD1. The germline gives CDR1 MDHEN, CDR2 SYDVKM. This CDR3 region has 15 residues. V lost 6 bases, J lost 2 bases, and 9 bases stayed unmatched. The full variable domain, with the rest looked up from reference TRBV28 and TRBJ2-5, is DVKVTQSSRYLVKRTGEKVFLECVQDMDHENMFWYRQDPGLGLRLIYFSYDVKMKEKGDIPEGYSVSREKKERFSLILESASTNQTSMYLCASSNRQGQQETQYFGPGTRLLVL.

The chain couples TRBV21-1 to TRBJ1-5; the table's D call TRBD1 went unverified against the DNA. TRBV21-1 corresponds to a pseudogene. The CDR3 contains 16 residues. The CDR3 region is CASSAPRTGSNQPQHF. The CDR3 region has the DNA TGTGCCAGCAGCGCCCCCCGAACAGGGAGCAATCAGCCCCAGCATTTT.

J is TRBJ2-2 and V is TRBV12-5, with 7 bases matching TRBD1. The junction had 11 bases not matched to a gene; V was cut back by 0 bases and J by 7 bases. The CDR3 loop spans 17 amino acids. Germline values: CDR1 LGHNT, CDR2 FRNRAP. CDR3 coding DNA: TGTGCTAGTGGTTTGGTGTTGGACAGGCTTTTCCACGGGGAGCTGTTTTTT. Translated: CASGLVLDRLFHGELFF.

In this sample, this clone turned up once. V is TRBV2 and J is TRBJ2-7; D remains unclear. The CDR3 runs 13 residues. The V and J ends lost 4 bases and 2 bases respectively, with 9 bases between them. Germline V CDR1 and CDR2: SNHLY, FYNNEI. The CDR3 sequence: CASSGLLPYEQYF. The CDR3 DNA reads TGTGCCAGCAGTGGGTTGCTACCCTACGAGCAGTACTTC.

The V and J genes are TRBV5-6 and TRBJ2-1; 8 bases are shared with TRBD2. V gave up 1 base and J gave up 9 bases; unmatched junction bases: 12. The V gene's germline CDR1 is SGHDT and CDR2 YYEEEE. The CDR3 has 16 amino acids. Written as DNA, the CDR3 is TGTGCCAGCAGCTTGAGGGTAATAGCGGGATGGGTTGAGCAGTTCTTC. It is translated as CASSLRVIAGWVEQFF.

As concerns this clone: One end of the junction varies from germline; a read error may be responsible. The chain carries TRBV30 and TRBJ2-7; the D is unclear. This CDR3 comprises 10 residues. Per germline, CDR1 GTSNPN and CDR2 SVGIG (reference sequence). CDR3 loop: CAWSTATMHF. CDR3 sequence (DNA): TGTGCCTGGAGTACGGCGACGATGCACTTC.

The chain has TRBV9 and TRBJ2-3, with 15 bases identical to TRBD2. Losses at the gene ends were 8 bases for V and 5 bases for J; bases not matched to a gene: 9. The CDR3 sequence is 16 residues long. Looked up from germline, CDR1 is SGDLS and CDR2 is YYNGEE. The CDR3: CASSGGLAGGEDTQYF. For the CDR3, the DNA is TGTGCCAGTTCCGGGGGACTAGCGGGAGGAGAAGATACGCAGTATTTT.

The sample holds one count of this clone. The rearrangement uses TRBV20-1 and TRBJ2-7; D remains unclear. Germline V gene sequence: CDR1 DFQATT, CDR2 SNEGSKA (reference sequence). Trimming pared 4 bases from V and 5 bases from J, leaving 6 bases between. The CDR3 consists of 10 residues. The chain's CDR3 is CSANHHEQYF. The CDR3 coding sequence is TGCAGTGCTAATCATCACGAGCAGTACTTC.

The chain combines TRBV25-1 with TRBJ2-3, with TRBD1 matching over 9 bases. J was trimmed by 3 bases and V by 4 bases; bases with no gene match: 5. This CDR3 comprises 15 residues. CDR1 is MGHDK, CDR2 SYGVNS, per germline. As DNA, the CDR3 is TGTGCCAGCAGTGCTGGGACAGGGTTAACAGATACGCAGTATTTT. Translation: CASSAGTGLTDTQYF.

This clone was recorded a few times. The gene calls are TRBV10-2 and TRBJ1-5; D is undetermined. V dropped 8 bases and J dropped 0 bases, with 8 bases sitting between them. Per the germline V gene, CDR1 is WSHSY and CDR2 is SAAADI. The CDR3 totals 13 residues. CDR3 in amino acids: CASRAGSNQPQHF. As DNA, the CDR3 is TGCGCCAGCCGGGCGGGTAGCAATCAGCCCCAGCATTTT.

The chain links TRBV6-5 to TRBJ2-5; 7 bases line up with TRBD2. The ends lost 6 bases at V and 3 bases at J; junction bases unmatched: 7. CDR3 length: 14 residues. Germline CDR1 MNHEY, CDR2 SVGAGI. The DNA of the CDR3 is TGTGCCAGCAGCCAACTAGCGACAAAAGAGACCCAGTACTTC. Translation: CASSQLATKETQYF.

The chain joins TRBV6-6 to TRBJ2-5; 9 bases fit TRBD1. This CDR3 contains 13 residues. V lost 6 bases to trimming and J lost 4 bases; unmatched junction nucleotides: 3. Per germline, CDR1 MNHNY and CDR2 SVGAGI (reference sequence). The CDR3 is CASRNRGLETQYF. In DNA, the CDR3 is TGTGCCAGCAGAAACAGGGGGCTAGAGACCCAGTACTTC.

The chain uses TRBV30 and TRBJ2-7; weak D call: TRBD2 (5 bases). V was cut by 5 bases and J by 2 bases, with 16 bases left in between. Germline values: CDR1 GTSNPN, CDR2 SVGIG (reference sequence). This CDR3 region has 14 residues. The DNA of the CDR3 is TGTGCCTGGCTACATATCAGCGGTGCCTACGAGCAGTACTTC. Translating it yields CAWLHISGAYEQYF.

The CDR3 DNA reads TGTGCCAGCAGCCTCGCCTCTGGGGCCAACGTCCTGACTTTC. Residues: CASSLASGANVLTF. This chain connects TRBV4-2 to TRBJ2-6; D gene unclear. The CDR3 consists of 14 residues. Trimming took 4 bases from V and 0 from J, leaving 4 bases between them. CDR1 LGHNA and CDR2 YNFKEQ come from the germline V gene.

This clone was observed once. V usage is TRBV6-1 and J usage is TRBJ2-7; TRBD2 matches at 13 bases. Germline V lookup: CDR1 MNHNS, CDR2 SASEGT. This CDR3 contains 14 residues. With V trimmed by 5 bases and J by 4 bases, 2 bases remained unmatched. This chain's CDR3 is CASSRTSGRYEQYF. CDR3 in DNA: TGTGCCAGCAGTCGGACTAGCGGGAGATACGAGCAGTACTTC.

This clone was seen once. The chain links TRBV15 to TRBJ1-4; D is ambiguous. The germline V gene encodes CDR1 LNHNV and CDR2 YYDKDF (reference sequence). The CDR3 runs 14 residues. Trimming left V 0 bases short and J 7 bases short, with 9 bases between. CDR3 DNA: TGTGCCACCAGCAGAGATTACGTGGCTGAAAAACTGTTTTTT. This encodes CATSRDYVAEKLFF.